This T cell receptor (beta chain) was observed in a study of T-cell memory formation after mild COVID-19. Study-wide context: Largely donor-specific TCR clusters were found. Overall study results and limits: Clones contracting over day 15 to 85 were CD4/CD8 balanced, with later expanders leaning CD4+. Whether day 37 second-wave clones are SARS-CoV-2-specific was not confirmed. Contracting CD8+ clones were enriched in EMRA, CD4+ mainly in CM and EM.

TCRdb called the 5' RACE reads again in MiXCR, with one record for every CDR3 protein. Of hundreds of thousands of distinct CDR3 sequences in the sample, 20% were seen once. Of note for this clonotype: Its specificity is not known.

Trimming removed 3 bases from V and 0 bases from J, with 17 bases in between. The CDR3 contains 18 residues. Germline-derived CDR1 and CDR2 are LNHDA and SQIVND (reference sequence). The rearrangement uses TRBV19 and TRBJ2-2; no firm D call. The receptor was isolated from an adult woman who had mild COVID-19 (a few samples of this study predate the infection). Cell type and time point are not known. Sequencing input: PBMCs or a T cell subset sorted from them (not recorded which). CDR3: CASSIIVGFVANTGELFF. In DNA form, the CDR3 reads TGTGCCAGTAGTATCATTGTTGGGTTCGTAGCGAACACCGGGGAGCTGTTTTTT.